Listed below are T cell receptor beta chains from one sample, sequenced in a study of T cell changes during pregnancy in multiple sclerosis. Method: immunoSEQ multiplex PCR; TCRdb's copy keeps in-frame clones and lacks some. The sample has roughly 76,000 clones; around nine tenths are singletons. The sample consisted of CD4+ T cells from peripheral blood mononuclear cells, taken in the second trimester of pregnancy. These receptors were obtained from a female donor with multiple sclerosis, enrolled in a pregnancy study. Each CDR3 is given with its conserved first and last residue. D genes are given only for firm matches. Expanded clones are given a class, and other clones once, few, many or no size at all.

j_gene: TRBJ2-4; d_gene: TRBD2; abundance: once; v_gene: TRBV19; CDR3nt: TGTGCCAGTAGTATACCGGGGGGGGGTTTGGCCAAAAACATTCAGTACTTC; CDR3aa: CASSIPGGGLAKNIQYF
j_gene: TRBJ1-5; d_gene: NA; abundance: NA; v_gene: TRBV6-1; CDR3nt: TGTGCCAGCAGTGATGGGCAGCTTAGCAATCAGCCCCAGCATTTT; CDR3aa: CASSDGQLSNQPQHF
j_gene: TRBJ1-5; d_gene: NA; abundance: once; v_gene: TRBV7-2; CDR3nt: TGTGCCAGCAGCTTAGGGAGTCAGCCCCAGCATTTT; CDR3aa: CASSLGSQPQHF
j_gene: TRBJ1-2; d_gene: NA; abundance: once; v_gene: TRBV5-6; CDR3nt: TGTGCCAGCAACCTCGACAGAACACTAATCTATGGCTACACCTTC; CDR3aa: CASNLDRTLIYGYTF
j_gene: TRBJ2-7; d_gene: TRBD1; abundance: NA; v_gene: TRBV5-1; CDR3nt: TGCGCCAGCAGCTTGGGGGGACAGGGCTTCTCTGACGAGCAGTACTTC; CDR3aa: CASSLGGQGFSDEQYF
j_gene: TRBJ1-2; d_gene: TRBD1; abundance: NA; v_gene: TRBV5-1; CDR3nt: TGCGCCAGCAGCTTTACCGACAGGGGGCAGAAGGGCTACACCTTC; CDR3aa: CASSFTDRGQKGYTF
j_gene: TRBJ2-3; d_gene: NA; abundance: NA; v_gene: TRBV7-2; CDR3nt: TGTGCCAGCAGCTTAAAGTGGGCTAGCACAGATACGCAGTATTTT; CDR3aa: CASSLKWASTDTQYF
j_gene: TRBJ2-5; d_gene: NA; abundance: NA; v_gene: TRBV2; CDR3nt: TGTGCCAGCAGTGGACTGCAAGAGACCCAGTACTTC; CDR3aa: CASSGLQETQYF
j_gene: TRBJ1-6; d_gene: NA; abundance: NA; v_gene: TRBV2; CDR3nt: TGTGCCAGCACCCCCCAGGGTTCACCCCTCCACTTT; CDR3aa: CASTPQGSPLHF
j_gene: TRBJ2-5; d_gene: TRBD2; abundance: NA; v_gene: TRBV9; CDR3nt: TGTGCCAGCAGCGTTAGCGGGGGGGCCTTTGTGACCCAGTACTTC; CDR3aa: CASSVSGGAFVTQYF
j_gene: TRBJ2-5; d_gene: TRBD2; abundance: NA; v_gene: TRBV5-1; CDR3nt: TGCGCCAGCAGCTTGGGGTTAGCGGGGGCTAGGGCCTTCGCAGAGACCCAGTACTTC; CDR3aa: CASSLGLAGARAFAETQYF
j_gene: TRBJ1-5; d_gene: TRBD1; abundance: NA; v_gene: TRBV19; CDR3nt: TGTGCCAGTAGTACCCAGGGGGGTCAGCCCCAGCATTTT; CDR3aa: CASSTQGGQPQHF
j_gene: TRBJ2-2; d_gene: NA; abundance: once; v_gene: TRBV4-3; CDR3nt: TGCGCCAGCAGCCAAGATCTCGGGGTCCGCACCGGGGAGCTGTTTTTT; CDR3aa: CASSQDLGVRTGELFF
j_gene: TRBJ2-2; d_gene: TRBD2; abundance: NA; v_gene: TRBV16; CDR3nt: TGTGCCAGCAGCCAATCGGTTAGCGGGAGCCGGGAGCTGTTTTTT; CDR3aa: CASSQSVSGSRELFF
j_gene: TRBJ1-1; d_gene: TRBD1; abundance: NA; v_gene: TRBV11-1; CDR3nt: TGTGCCAGCAGCCTCGGACAGGTGGGCACTGAAGCTTTCTTT; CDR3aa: CASSLGQVGTEAFF
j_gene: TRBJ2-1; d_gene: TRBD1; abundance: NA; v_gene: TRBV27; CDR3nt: TGTGCCAGCAGGCTCTTGACAGGGGCTGAGCAGTTCTTC; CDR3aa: CASRLLTGAEQFF
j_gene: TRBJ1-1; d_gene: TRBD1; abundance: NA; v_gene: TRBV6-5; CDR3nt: TGTGCCAGCAGGGCCACAGGGGGCATGAACACTGAAGCTTTCTTT; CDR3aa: CASRATGGMNTEAFF
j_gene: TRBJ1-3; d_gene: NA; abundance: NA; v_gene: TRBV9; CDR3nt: TGTGCCAGCAGCGTAGCTACTAGCTCGTCTGGAAACACCATATATTTT; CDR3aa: CASSVATSSSGNTIYF
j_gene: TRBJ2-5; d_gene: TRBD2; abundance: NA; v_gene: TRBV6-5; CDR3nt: TGTGCCAGCAGTTACACCGGACTAGCGGGGCTAGAGACCCAGTACTTC; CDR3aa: CASSYTGLAGLETQYF
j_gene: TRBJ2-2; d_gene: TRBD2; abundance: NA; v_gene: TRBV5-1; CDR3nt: TGCGCCAGCAGCTGGACGACTAGCGGGAGGGCCAAAACCGGGGAGCTGTTTTTT; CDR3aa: CASSWTTSGRAKTGELFF
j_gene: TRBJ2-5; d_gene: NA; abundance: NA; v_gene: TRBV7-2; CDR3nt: TGTGCCAGCAGCCCATCCGGACAAAAAGAGACCCAGTACTTC; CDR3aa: CASSPSGQKETQYF
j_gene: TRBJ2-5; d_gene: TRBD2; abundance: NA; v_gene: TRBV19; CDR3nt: TGTGCCAGTAGTATTTGGGGCGGGGGAGCCGACCAAGAGACCCAGTACTTC; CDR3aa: CASSIWGGGADQETQYF
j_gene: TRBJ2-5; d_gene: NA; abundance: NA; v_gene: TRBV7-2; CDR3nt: TGTGCCAGCAGCTTAGCTCCGGGACACGGAGAGACCCAGTACTTC; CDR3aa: CASSLAPGHGETQYF
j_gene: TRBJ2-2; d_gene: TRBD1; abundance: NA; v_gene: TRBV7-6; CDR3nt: TGTGCCAGCAGTGGAACCAGGGGGCGCGGGGAGCTGTTTTTT; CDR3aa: CASSGTRGRGELFF